These T cell receptor beta chains were read from a single sample in a study of blood T cell repertoires in COVID-19. The data were produced by immunoSEQ multiplex PCR, yet TCRdb's version contains in-frame clones alone and is incomplete. The sample has some 260,000 clones; around four fifths are singletons. The sample comprised PBMCs or T cells enriched from blood (not recorded which). The receptors were sampled from a young man with acute COVID-19. The CDR3 runs from the conserved cysteine through the conserved F or W. D genes are given only for firm matches. Clone size appears in some rows only: once, few, many, or a class for an expanded clone.

V: TRBV23-1
J: TRBJ1-2
size: many
D: .
CDR3: CASSPSTDYGYTF
DNA: TGCGCCAGCAGTCCGTCGACAGACTATGGCTACACCTTC

V: TRBV29-1
J: TRBJ1-2
size: .
D: TRBD1
CDR3: CSAGQGLNGYTF
DNA: TGCAGCGCCGGACAGGGGCTGAATGGCTACACCTTC

V: TRBV7-2
J: TRBJ1-1
size: few
D: .
CDR3: CASSLDQGRRAFF
DNA: TGTGCCAGCAGCTTAGATCAGGGGCGGAGAGCTTTCTTT

V: TRBV6-5
J: TRBJ1-1
size: once
D: .
CDR3: CASSRDTLTEAFF
DNA: TGTGCCAGCAGTCGGGACACCTTGACCGAAGCTTTCTTT

V: TRBV28
J: TRBJ1-5
size: .
D: .
CDR3: CASRTGGAGQPQHF
DNA: TGTGCCAGCCGAACGGGGGGCGCGGGTCAGCCCCAGCATTTT

V: TRBV12-3/TRBV12-4
J: TRBJ2-3
size: .
D: .
CDR3: CASGKRLYTQYF
DNA: TGTGCCAGCGGCAAGCGGCTATATACGCAGTATTTT

V: TRBV28
J: TRBJ1-1
size: .
D: TRBD1
CDR3: CASRATGGSLTEAFF
DNA: TGTGCCAGCAGAGCCACAGGGGGCTCTCTCACTGAAGCTTTCTTT

V: TRBV4-1
J: TRBJ1-2
size: .
D: TRBD1
CDR3: CASSLQGVDGYTF
DNA: TGCGCCAGCAGCCTACAGGGGGTGGATGGCTACACCTTC

V: TRBV5-1
J: TRBJ2-5
size: .
D: TRBD2
CDR3: CASSFGGLTGQETQYF
DNA: TGCGCCAGCAGCTTCGGGGGGTTAACTGGCCAAGAGACCCAGTACTTC

V: TRBV2
J: TRBJ1-1
size: .
D: TRBD1
CDR3: CASSQPGTENTEAFF
DNA: TGTGCCAGCAGTCAACCCGGGACAGAGAACACTGAAGCTTTCTTT

V: TRBV6-5
J: TRBJ2-1
size: .
D: .
CDR3: CACSRDTPDNEQFF
DNA: TGTGCCTGCAGTCGGGACACCCCTGACAATGAGCAGTTCTTC

V: TRBV27
J: TRBJ2-1
size: .
D: TRBD2
CDR3: CATKPGLAGGYNEQFF
DNA: TGTGCCACCAAGCCCGGACTAGCGGGAGGATACAATGAGCAGTTCTTC